Shown below are 6 T cell receptor beta chains from a single sample sequenced in a study of glioma-infiltrating T cells (dated by TCRdb to the mid-2010s). Instrument on record: Illumina MiSeq. The iRepertoire nested amplicon-rescue multiplex PCR (arm-PCR) platform was used to amplify TCR alpha and beta CDR3 regions from RNA. TCRdb cleaned the public reads at Q25 with fastp, built clones with MiXCR and kept in-frame beta chains. A single entry per CDR3 protein holds the most common genes and DNA from its merged rows. For this sample the table gives under 200,000 distinct CDR3 sequences, of which around 40% were detected only once. 5% to 5.5% of the sample is in the top ten clones. The sequenced material came from glioma tissue, nonneoplastic brain tissue, or PBMCs (not recorded which). The origin of the receptors is a human donor with low-grade glioma or glioblastoma, undergoing nonglioma brain surgery, or in good health (not recorded which).

This clonotype was recorded a few times. The chain links TRBV19 to TRBJ1-3; perhaps TRBD1 as D (5 bases). Trimming removed 2 bases at V and 0 bases at J, with 14 bases between. CDR1 and CDR2 from the germline V gene are LNHDA and SQIVND (reference sequence). The CDR3 runs to 17 residues. CDR3 amino acids: CASSIRGRMSSGNTIYF. DNA of the CDR3: TGTGCCAGTAGTATACGGGGACGTATGAGCTCTGGAAACACCATATATTTT.

As regards this clonotype: A read error may produce the germline difference seen at one junction end. The chain is built from TRBV4-1 and TRBJ2-1; D possibly corresponds to TRBD2 (6 bases). The germline CDR1 and CDR2 sequences are MGHRA and YSYEKL. The CDR3 is 17 residues long. The CDR3 sequence: CSSSQDQRVGSYNEQFF. CDR3 sequence (DNA): TGCTCCAGCAGCCAAGATCAGCGGGTAGGCTCCTACAATGAGCAGTTCTTC.

This clonotype was counted many times. The V and J genes are TRBV2 and TRBJ1-1; D unclear. Trimming took off 6 bases at V and 5 bases at J, with 19 bases between the two ends. Germline V gene sequence: CDR1 SNHLY, CDR2 FYNNEI. The CDR3 length is 15 residues. The DNA of the CDR3 is TGTGCCAGCAGAGGAGACCGCTCTTGGGAAACTGAAGCTTTCTTT. Translated: CASRGDRSWETEAFF.

In its sample, this clonotype was seen a few times. The CDR3 DNA follows: TGTGCCAGCAGCCAAGTTACAGGGGGTGGCTACACCTTC. This sequence encodes CASSQVTGGGYTF. This rearrangement joins TRBV3-1 to TRBJ1-2, with 8 bases that match TRBD1. Germline V gene data show CDR1 as LGHDT and CDR2 as YNNKEL (reference sequence). The CDR3 covers 13 residues. The ends lost 1 base at V and 7 bases at J; junction bases unmatched: 2.

The chain has TRBV29-1 and TRBJ2-2; D remains ambiguous. Germline CDR1 is SQVTM and CDR2 is ANQGSEA. Trimming took off 6 bases at V and 3 bases at J, with 11 bases between the two ends. CDR3 length: 13 amino acids. CDR3 loop: CSVVKWDTGELFF. Written as DNA, the CDR3 is TGCAGCGTGGTGAAGTGGGACACCGGGGAGCTGTTTTTT.

This clonotype was detected ten times or more. The chain is built from TRBV10-3 and TRBJ2-3, with a tentative D call TRBD1 (5 bases). The V end was cut by 4 bases, the J end by 3 bases, with 8 bases between. The CDR3 covers 13 residues. CDR1 and CDR2 (germline): ENHRY, SYGVKD. The CDR3 coding sequence is TGTGCCATCAGTGTAGGGGTTACAGATACGCAGTATTTT. Translation gives CAISVGVTDTQYF.